This is a list of T cell receptor beta chains from one sample in a study of chemoradiotherapy in HPV16-positive cancers. TCRdb's table, derived via immunoSEQ multiplex PCR, lists solely in-frame clones and lacks some. The table records about 6,500 clones, approximately 90% of them present only once. The specimen was blood, collected from a patient who underwent chemoradiotherapy. Receptors originate from a human donor with HPV-associated anogenital cancer. Each CDR3 is given with its conserved first and last residue. Each record gives: V gene, clone size, D gene, J gene, CDR3 protein, CDR3 DNA. D genes are given only for firm matches. The listing skips clone size in some rows; elsewhere it reads once, few, many or a size class.

v_call: TRBV6-1
clone_size: .
d_call: TRBD2
j_call: TRBJ2-2
cdr3_aa: CASSGLAGTGELFF
cdr3_nt: TGTGCCAGCAGTGGACTAGCGGGGACCGGGGAGCTGTTTTTT

v_call: TRBV28
clone_size: once
d_call: TRBD1
j_call: TRBJ2-7
cdr3_aa: CASSLSRDRGRYEQYF
cdr3_nt: TGTGCCAGCAGTTTATCCCGGGACAGGGGGCGGTACGAGCAGTACTTC

v_call: TRBV28
clone_size: .
d_call: .
j_call: TRBJ1-2
cdr3_aa: CASSLSGRNYGYTF
cdr3_nt: TGTGCCAGCAGTTTGTCAGGGCGGAACTATGGCTACACCTTC

v_call: TRBV4-3
clone_size: .
d_call: TRBD1
j_call: TRBJ2-2
cdr3_aa: CASSQHSPDRVSTGELFF
cdr3_nt: TGCGCCAGCAGCCAGCACTCTCCGGACAGGGTCTCCACCGGGGAGCTGTTTTTT

v_call: TRBV14
clone_size: .
d_call: .
j_call: TRBJ1-3
cdr3_aa: CASTSGGSGNTIYF
cdr3_nt: TGTGCCAGCACTTCCGGGGGCTCTGGAAACACCATATATTTT

v_call: TRBV5-5
clone_size: .
d_call: TRBD2
j_call: TRBJ2-1
cdr3_aa: CASSLNSGSYNEQFF
cdr3_nt: TGTGCCAGCAGCTTAAATAGCGGGAGCTACAATGAGCAGTTCTTC

v_call: TRBV5-1
clone_size: .
d_call: .
j_call: TRBJ2-1
cdr3_aa: CASRPMSRSYNEQFF
cdr3_nt: TGCGCCAGCCGACCCATGTCTCGCTCCTACAATGAGCAGTTCTTC

v_call: TRBV6-6
clone_size: .
d_call: .
j_call: TRBJ2-7
cdr3_aa: CASSYSDRYEQYF
cdr3_nt: TGTGCCAGCAGTTACTCCGACAGATACGAGCAGTACTTC

v_call: TRBV6-6
clone_size: .
d_call: .
j_call: TRBJ2-1
cdr3_aa: CASSYSQRNEQFF
cdr3_nt: TGTGCCAGCAGTTACTCACAGCGCAATGAGCAGTTCTTC

v_call: TRBV7-2
clone_size: .
d_call: .
j_call: TRBJ2-3
cdr3_aa: CASSLFPDTQYF
cdr3_nt: TGTGCCAGCAGCCTCTTCCCAGATACGCAGTATTTT

v_call: TRBV9
clone_size: .
d_call: .
j_call: TRBJ2-3
cdr3_aa: CASSVEGGSKGAYTQYF
cdr3_nt: TGTGCCAGCAGCGTAGAGGGGGGGAGTAAAGGAGCTTATACGCAGTATTTT

v_call: TRBV7-9
clone_size: .
d_call: TRBD1
j_call: TRBJ1-6
cdr3_aa: CASSPEGQVGSPLHF
cdr3_nt: TGTGCCAGCAGCCCGGAGGGACAGGTGGGATCACCCCTCCACTTT

v_call: TRBV7-2
clone_size: .
d_call: TRBD1
j_call: TRBJ2-7
cdr3_aa: CASRSDRDEQYF
cdr3_nt: TGTGCCAGCAGATCCGACAGGGACGAGCAGTACTTC

v_call: TRBV7-9
clone_size: .
d_call: .
j_call: TRBJ2-1
cdr3_aa: CASSPPALGPPNEQFF
cdr3_nt: TGTGCCAGCTCACCCCCGGCCCTGGGGCCCCCAAATGAGCAGTTCTTC

v_call: TRBV7-2
clone_size: .
d_call: TRBD2
j_call: TRBJ2-3
cdr3_aa: CASSKRELNPDTQYF
cdr3_nt: TGTGCCAGCAGTAAGCGGGAGCTGAACCCAGATACGCAGTATTTT

v_call: TRBV6-6
clone_size: .
d_call: TRBD1
j_call: TRBJ1-1
cdr3_aa: CASNTGDSPFTEAFF
cdr3_nt: TGTGCCAGCAATACCGGGGACAGCCCTTTCACTGAAGCTTTCTTT

v_call: TRBV7-2
clone_size: .
d_call: .
j_call: TRBJ1-4
cdr3_aa: CASSLRGLEEKLFF
cdr3_nt: TGTGCCAGCAGCTTGAGGGGTTTAGAAGAAAAACTGTTTTTT

v_call: TRBV6-5
clone_size: .
d_call: TRBD1
j_call: TRBJ1-6
cdr3_aa: CASSPWQGANSPLHF
cdr3_nt: TGTGCCAGCAGCCCATGGCAGGGGGCTAATTCACCCCTCCACTTT

v_call: TRBV2
clone_size: once
d_call: TRBD1
j_call: TRBJ2-2
cdr3_aa: CASSVGQGYGELFF
cdr3_nt: TGTGCCAGCAGCGTGGGACAGGGGTACGGGGAGCTGTTTTTT

v_call: TRBV7-9
clone_size: .
d_call: TRBD2
j_call: TRBJ2-3
cdr3_aa: CASSRPLATSTDTQYF
cdr3_nt: TGTGCCAGCAGCCGACCACTAGCGACTAGCACAGATACGCAGTATTTT

v_call: TRBV14
clone_size: .
d_call: TRBD1
j_call: TRBJ1-2
cdr3_aa: CASSQGTGLYGYTF
cdr3_nt: TGTGCCAGCAGCCAAGGGACAGGGCTCTATGGCTACACCTTC

v_call: TRBV5-8
clone_size: once
d_call: .
j_call: TRBJ1-2
cdr3_aa: CASSFLGQGFYGYTF
cdr3_nt: TGTGCCAGCAGCTTCTTGGGACAAGGGTTTTATGGCTACACCTTC

v_call: TRBV29-1
clone_size: .
d_call: TRBD1
j_call: TRBJ1-1
cdr3_aa: CSVVRQGNTEAFF
cdr3_nt: TGCAGCGTTGTTAGACAGGGTAATACTGAAGCTTTCTTT

v_call: TRBV5-6
clone_size: .
d_call: TRBD2
j_call: TRBJ2-3
cdr3_aa: CASSGGTSGRGTDTQYF
cdr3_nt: TGTGCCAGCAGCGGGGGGACTAGCGGGAGAGGCACAGATACGCAGTATTTT

v_call: TRBV27
clone_size: .
d_call: .
j_call: TRBJ1-2
cdr3_aa: CASSYARAGRPRGYTF
cdr3_nt: TGTGCCAGCAGTTACGCCCGGGCAGGGCGTCCTCGGGGCTACACCTTC

v_call: TRBV4-1
clone_size: .
d_call: .
j_call: TRBJ2-1
cdr3_aa: CASSRRDSTERDAYNEQFF
cdr3_nt: TGCGCCAGCAGCAGACGGGACTCCACTGAACGGGACGCCTACAATGAGCAGTTCTTC

v_call: TRBV7-7
clone_size: .
d_call: TRBD2
j_call: TRBJ2-7
cdr3_aa: CASSLGRGTSGARYEQYF
cdr3_nt: TGTGCTAGCAGCTTAGGCCGAGGGACTAGCGGGGCTCGCTACGAGCAGTACTTC

v_call: TRBV14
clone_size: .
d_call: .
j_call: TRBJ1-5
cdr3_aa: CASSHLQPQHF
cdr3_nt: TGTGCCAGCAGCCATTTGCAGCCCCAGCATTTT

v_call: TRBV10-3
clone_size: .
d_call: TRBD2
j_call: TRBJ2-4
cdr3_aa: CAISESGLAGDAKNIQYF
cdr3_nt: TGTGCCATCAGTGAGTCCGGACTAGCGGGAGACGCCAAAAACATTCAGTACTTC

v_call: TRBV19
clone_size: .
d_call: .
j_call: TRBJ1-4
cdr3_aa: CASSDRQAGSEKLFF
cdr3_nt: TGTGCCAGTAGTGATAGACAGGCCGGGAGTGAAAAACTGTTTTTT

v_call: TRBV28
clone_size: .
d_call: .
j_call: TRBJ2-7
cdr3_aa: CASSLGRGNSYEQYF
cdr3_nt: TGTGCCAGCAGTTTAGGGCGGGGCAATTCCTACGAGCAGTACTTC

v_call: TRBV5-6
clone_size: .
d_call: .
j_call: TRBJ2-7
cdr3_aa: CASTTGSVGYEQYF
cdr3_nt: TGTGCCAGCACCACAGGGAGCGTCGGCTACGAGCAGTACTTC

v_call: TRBV18
clone_size: .
d_call: .
j_call: TRBJ2-1
cdr3_aa: CASSPPGRVGYGEQFF
cdr3_nt: TGTGCCAGCTCACCACCGGGTAGGGTGGGATACGGTGAGCAGTTCTTC

v_call: TRBV6-5
clone_size: .
d_call: .
j_call: TRBJ2-7
cdr3_aa: CASSPGSYEQYF
cdr3_nt: TGTGCCAGCAGCCCAGGGAGCTACGAGCAGTACTTC

v_call: TRBV4-3
clone_size: .
d_call: .
j_call: TRBJ2-1
cdr3_aa: CASSQDGLLSSYNEQFF
cdr3_nt: TGCGCCAGCAGCCAAGATGGACTTTTAAGCTCCTACAATGAGCAGTTCTTC

v_call: TRBV6-4
clone_size: .
d_call: TRBD1
j_call: TRBJ1-6
cdr3_aa: CASSAGTDNSPLHF
cdr3_nt: TGTGCCAGCAGTGCAGGGACAGATAATTCACCCCTCCACTTT

v_call: TRBV2
clone_size: .
d_call: .
j_call: TRBJ1-5
cdr3_aa: CASNDLDRGDQPQHF
cdr3_nt: TGTGCCAGCAATGATTTGGACAGAGGTGATCAGCCCCAGCATTTT

v_call: TRBV6-5
clone_size: .
d_call: TRBD1
j_call: TRBJ1-4
cdr3_aa: CASSYSFGTGGEKLFF
cdr3_nt: TGTGCCAGCAGTTACTCGTTTGGGACAGGAGGCGAAAAACTGTTTTTT